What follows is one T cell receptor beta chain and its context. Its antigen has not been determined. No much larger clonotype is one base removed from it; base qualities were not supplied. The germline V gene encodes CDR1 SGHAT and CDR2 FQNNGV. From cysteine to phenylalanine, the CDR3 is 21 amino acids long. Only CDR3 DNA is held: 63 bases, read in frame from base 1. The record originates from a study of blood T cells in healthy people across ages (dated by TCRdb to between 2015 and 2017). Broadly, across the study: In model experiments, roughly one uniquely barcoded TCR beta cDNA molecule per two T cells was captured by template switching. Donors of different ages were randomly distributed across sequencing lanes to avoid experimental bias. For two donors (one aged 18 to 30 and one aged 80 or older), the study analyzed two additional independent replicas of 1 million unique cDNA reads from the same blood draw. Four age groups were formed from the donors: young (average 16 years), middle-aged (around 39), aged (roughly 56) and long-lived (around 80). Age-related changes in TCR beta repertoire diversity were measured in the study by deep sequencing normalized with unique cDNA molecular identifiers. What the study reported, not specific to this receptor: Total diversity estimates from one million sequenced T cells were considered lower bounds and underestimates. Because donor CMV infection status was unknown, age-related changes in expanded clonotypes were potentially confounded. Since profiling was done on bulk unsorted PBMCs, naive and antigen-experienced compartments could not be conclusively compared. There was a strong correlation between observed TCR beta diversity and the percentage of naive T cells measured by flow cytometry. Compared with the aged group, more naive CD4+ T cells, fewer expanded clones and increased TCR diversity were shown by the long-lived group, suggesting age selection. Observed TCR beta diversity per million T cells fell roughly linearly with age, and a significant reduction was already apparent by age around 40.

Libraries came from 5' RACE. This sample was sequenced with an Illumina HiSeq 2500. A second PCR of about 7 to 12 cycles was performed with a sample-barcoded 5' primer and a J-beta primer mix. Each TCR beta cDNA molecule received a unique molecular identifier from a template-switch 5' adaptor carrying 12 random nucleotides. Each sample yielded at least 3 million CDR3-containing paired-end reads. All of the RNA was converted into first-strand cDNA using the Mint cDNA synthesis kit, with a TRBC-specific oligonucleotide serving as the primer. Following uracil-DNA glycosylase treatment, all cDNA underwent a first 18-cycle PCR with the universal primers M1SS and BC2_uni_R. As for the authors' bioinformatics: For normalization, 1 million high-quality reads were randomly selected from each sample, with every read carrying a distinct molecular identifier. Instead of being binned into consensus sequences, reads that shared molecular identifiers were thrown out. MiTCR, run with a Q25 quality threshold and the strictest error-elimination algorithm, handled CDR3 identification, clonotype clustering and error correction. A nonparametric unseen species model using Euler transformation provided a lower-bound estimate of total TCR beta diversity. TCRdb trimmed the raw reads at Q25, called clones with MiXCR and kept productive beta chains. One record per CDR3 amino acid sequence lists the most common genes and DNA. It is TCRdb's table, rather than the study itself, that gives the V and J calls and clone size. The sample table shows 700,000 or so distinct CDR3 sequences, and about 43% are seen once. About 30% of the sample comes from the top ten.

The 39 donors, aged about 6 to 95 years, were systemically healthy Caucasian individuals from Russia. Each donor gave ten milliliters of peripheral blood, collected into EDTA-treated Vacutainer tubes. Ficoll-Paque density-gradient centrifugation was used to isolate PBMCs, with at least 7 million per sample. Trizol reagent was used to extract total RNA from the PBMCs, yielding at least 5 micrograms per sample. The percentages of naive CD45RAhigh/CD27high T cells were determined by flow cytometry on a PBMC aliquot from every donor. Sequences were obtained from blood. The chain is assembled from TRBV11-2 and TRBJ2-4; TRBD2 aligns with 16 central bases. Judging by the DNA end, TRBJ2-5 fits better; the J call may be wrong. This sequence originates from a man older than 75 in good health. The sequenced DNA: TGTGCCAGCAGCTTCCAGACGAAACCGGGACTAGCGGGAGGGCCGAAAGAGACCCAGTACTTC. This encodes CASSFQTKPGLAGGPKETQYF.